Listed below are T cell receptor beta chains from one sample, sequenced in a study of cytomegalovirus exposure and HLA in healthy donors. The table came from immunoSEQ multiplex PCR; TCRdb's copy has only in-frame clones and leaves some out. Of approximately 160,000 clones listed, roughly four fifths were seen once; the top ten hold 1.3% to 1.5%. Specimen: PBMCs. The receptors originated from a man aged 18 to 29 in good health and CMV-seronegative. Both conserved end residues are part of each CDR3. Each record gives: CDR3 DNA, CDR3 protein, J gene, V gene, D gene, clone size, CDR3 length. The D gene is left open where the match is weak. Expanded clones get a size class; other rows say once, few or many, or leave the size out.

cdr3_nt: TGTGCCAGCAGCTTAGCGCCGGGGACAGAGAACACTGAAGCTTTCTTT
cdr3_aa: CASSLAPGTENTEAFF
j_call: TRBJ1-1
v_call: TRBV7-8
d_call: TRBD1
clone_size: NA
cdr3_length: 16

cdr3_nt: TGTGCCACCAGTAGAAAGACGACGGGAAATGAAAAACTGTTTTTT
cdr3_aa: CATSRKTTGNEKLFF
j_call: TRBJ1-4
v_call: TRBV15
d_call: NA
clone_size: NA
cdr3_length: 15

cdr3_nt: TGTGCCAGTAGTATATCTGGGGCGTGGGGTCTGAACACTGAAGCTTTCTTT
cdr3_aa: CASSISGAWGLNTEAFF
j_call: TRBJ1-1
v_call: TRBV19
d_call: NA
clone_size: NA
cdr3_length: 17

cdr3_nt: TGTGCCAGCAGCTTTAGGGAGGACGAAAAACTGTTTTTT
cdr3_aa: CASSFREDEKLFF
j_call: TRBJ1-4
v_call: TRBV6-5
d_call: NA
clone_size: NA
cdr3_length: 13

cdr3_nt: TGTGCCAGCAGTGAAGGGGCCGCCATGCCCCAGCATTTT
cdr3_aa: CASSEGAAMPQHF
j_call: TRBJ1-5
v_call: TRBV2
d_call: NA
clone_size: NA
cdr3_length: 13

cdr3_nt: TGTGCCAGCACCCTCCCCGGGGGGGGGATCCTTATAAGCCACGAGCAGTACTTC
cdr3_aa: CASTLPGGGILISHEQYF
j_call: TRBJ2-7
v_call: TRBV27
d_call: TRBD2
clone_size: few
cdr3_length: 18

cdr3_nt: TGTGCCAGCTCACCAAGCTCGCCTCTGGGCACAGATACGCAGTATTTT
cdr3_aa: CASSPSSPLGTDTQYF
j_call: TRBJ2-3
v_call: TRBV18
d_call: NA
clone_size: NA
cdr3_length: 16

cdr3_nt: TGTGCCAGCAGCGCCGACAGGGTCTACAATGAGCAGTTCTTC
cdr3_aa: CASSADRVYNEQFF
j_call: TRBJ2-1
v_call: TRBV6-6
d_call: TRBD1
clone_size: NA
cdr3_length: 14

cdr3_nt: TGTGCCAGCAGCCCCCAGACAGGGGAAGGGGATACGCAGTATTTT
cdr3_aa: CASSPQTGEGDTQYF
j_call: TRBJ2-3
v_call: TRBV9
d_call: TRBD1
clone_size: NA
cdr3_length: 15

cdr3_nt: TGTGCCAGCTCCTCTAGCGCCCGCAATGAGCAGTTCTTC
cdr3_aa: CASSSSARNEQFF
j_call: TRBJ2-1
v_call: TRBV21-1
d_call: NA
clone_size: NA
cdr3_length: 13

cdr3_nt: TGTGCCAGCACCCCTCGGGGGGACGGAGGAAAAACCGGGGAGCTGTTTTTT
cdr3_aa: CASTPRGDGGKTGELFF
j_call: TRBJ2-2
v_call: TRBV28
d_call: TRBD2
clone_size: NA
cdr3_length: 17

cdr3_nt: TGTGCCAGCAGCTTAGGACTAGCGGGAGTCGAGCAGTACTTC
cdr3_aa: CASSLGLAGVEQYF
j_call: TRBJ2-7
v_call: TRBV7-9
d_call: TRBD2
clone_size: NA
cdr3_length: 14

cdr3_nt: TGTGCCAGCAGCGCAAAGGGGGGACTAGCGGGAAAAGATACGCAGTATTTT
cdr3_aa: CASSAKGGLAGKDTQYF
j_call: TRBJ2-3
v_call: TRBV5-4
d_call: TRBD2
clone_size: few
cdr3_length: 17

cdr3_nt: TGCGCCAGCAGCCAAGATCGGTCCGAGCAGTACTTC
cdr3_aa: CASSQDRSEQYF
j_call: TRBJ2-7
v_call: TRBV4-1
d_call: NA
clone_size: NA
cdr3_length: 12

cdr3_nt: TGTGCCAGCAGCGTTGGTCTAGCGGGATCCTACAATGAGCAGTTCTTC
cdr3_aa: CASSVGLAGSYNEQFF
j_call: TRBJ2-1
v_call: TRBV9
d_call: TRBD2
clone_size: NA
cdr3_length: 16

cdr3_nt: TGTGCCAGCAGCTTGCTAGGGGATGGTCAGCCCCAGCATTTT
cdr3_aa: CASSLLGDGQPQHF
j_call: TRBJ1-5
v_call: TRBV5-6
d_call: NA
clone_size: once
cdr3_length: 14

cdr3_nt: TGTGCCAGCAGCCCCCGGACAGGAAACTATGGCTACACCTTC
cdr3_aa: CASSPRTGNYGYTF
j_call: TRBJ1-2
v_call: TRBV7-6
d_call: TRBD1
clone_size: once
cdr3_length: 14

cdr3_nt: TGCGCCAGCAGTGATGGGACTGGGAGCTCCTACGAGCAGTACTTC
cdr3_aa: CASSDGTGSSYEQYF
j_call: TRBJ2-7
v_call: TRBV10-1
d_call: NA
clone_size: NA
cdr3_length: 15

cdr3_nt: TGTGCCAGCAGCGGGACAGGGTTTGCCTACGAGCAGTACTTC
cdr3_aa: CASSGTGFAYEQYF
j_call: TRBJ2-7
v_call: TRBV11-2
d_call: TRBD1
clone_size: few
cdr3_length: 14

cdr3_nt: TGTGCCAGTACCTACTTTTCCACCCACGCAGAAGCTTTCTTT
cdr3_aa: CASTYFSTHAEAFF
j_call: TRBJ1-1
v_call: TRBV19
d_call: NA
clone_size: NA
cdr3_length: 14

cdr3_nt: TGTGCCAGCAGTAACACACGTTATGAAAAACTGTTTTTT
cdr3_aa: CASSNTRYEKLFF
j_call: TRBJ1-4
v_call: TRBV6-5
d_call: NA
clone_size: NA
cdr3_length: 13

cdr3_nt: TGTGCCAGCAGCGTAGGCTCAGGGGATGGCTACACCTTC
cdr3_aa: CASSVGSGDGYTF
j_call: TRBJ1-2
v_call: TRBV9
d_call: NA
clone_size: NA
cdr3_length: 13

cdr3_nt: TGTGCCAGCAGCTGGATTAGAGCGGGGGGCTACGAGCAGTACTTC
cdr3_aa: CASSWIRAGGYEQYF
j_call: TRBJ2-7
v_call: TRBV7-8
d_call: TRBD2
clone_size: NA
cdr3_length: 15

cdr3_nt: TGTGCCAGCAGTGACTCGAGGACTAGCGGGAGGGCCTATCCGAATGAGCAGTTCTTC
cdr3_aa: CASSDSRTSGRAYPNEQFF
j_call: TRBJ2-1
v_call: TRBV6-4
d_call: TRBD2
clone_size: once
cdr3_length: 19

cdr3_nt: TGTGCCAGCAGTTACAACAGGGGGGTCGATGAGCAGTTCTTC
cdr3_aa: CASSYNRGVDEQFF
j_call: TRBJ2-1
v_call: TRBV6-5
d_call: TRBD1
clone_size: NA
cdr3_length: 14

cdr3_nt: TGCGCCAGCAGCCCCCAGAGCCGGACAGCCTCTGGAAACACCATATATTTT
cdr3_aa: CASSPQSRTASGNTIYF
j_call: TRBJ1-3
v_call: TRBV4-3
d_call: NA
clone_size: NA
cdr3_length: 17

cdr3_nt: TGCGCCAGCAGCTTGGCCCTAGGTTCCGCCGGGGAGCTGTTTTTT
cdr3_aa: CASSLALGSAGELFF
j_call: TRBJ2-2
v_call: TRBV5-1
d_call: NA
clone_size: once
cdr3_length: 15

cdr3_nt: TGTGCCAGCAGCTTGAGGGAGGCCAACTCCTACGAGCAGTACTTC
cdr3_aa: CASSLREANSYEQYF
j_call: TRBJ2-7
v_call: TRBV11-2
d_call: NA
clone_size: once
cdr3_length: 15

cdr3_nt: TGTGCCAGCAGCCCTTCCCGAGACGGGCAAGAGACCCAGTACTTC
cdr3_aa: CASSPSRDGQETQYF
j_call: TRBJ2-5
v_call: TRBV7-9
d_call: NA
clone_size: NA
cdr3_length: 15

cdr3_nt: TGTGCCAGCAGTTTACTAATGACAGGCCGCGAACAGTACTTC
cdr3_aa: CASSLLMTGREQYF
j_call: TRBJ2-7
v_call: TRBV27
d_call: NA
clone_size: few
cdr3_length: 14

cdr3_nt: TGTGCCACCTCGGACAGGGAACCCTATGGCTACACCTTC
cdr3_aa: CATSDREPYGYTF
j_call: TRBJ1-2
v_call: TRBV19
d_call: TRBD1
clone_size: NA
cdr3_length: 13

cdr3_nt: TGTGCCAGCTCACCCTTAGCGGGAGCCCCAGATACGCAGTATTTT
cdr3_aa: CASSPLAGAPDTQYF
j_call: TRBJ2-3
v_call: TRBV18
d_call: TRBD2
clone_size: NA
cdr3_length: 15

cdr3_nt: TGTGCCAGCAGTGAGGCGGGGGGAACAGATACGCAGTATTTT
cdr3_aa: CASSEAGGTDTQYF
j_call: TRBJ2-3
v_call: TRBV6-1
d_call: TRBD2
clone_size: once
cdr3_length: 14

cdr3_nt: TGTGCCAGCAGTTCCTTCCATGAGCAGTTCTTC
cdr3_aa: CASSSFHEQFF
j_call: TRBJ2-1
v_call: TRBV6-5
d_call: NA
clone_size: few
cdr3_length: 11

cdr3_nt: TGTGCCTGGAGCGAGGACAGGGCGACTGAAGCTTTCTTT
cdr3_aa: CAWSEDRATEAFF
j_call: TRBJ1-1
v_call: TRBV30
d_call: TRBD1
clone_size: NA
cdr3_length: 13

cdr3_nt: TGTGCCACCAGCGAACAGGGGAGGCCCCAAGAGACCCAGTACTTC
cdr3_aa: CATSEQGRPQETQYF
j_call: TRBJ2-5
v_call: TRBV15
d_call: NA
clone_size: NA
cdr3_length: 15